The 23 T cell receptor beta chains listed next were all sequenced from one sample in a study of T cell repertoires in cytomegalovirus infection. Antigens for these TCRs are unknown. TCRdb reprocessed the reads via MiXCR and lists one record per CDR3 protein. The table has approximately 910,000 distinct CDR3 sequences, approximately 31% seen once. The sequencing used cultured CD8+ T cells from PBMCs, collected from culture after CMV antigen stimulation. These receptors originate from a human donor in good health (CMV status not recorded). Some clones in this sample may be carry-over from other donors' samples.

The CDR3 is CASSLEGGLYEQYV. CDR3 coding DNA: TGTGCCAGCAGCTTGGAAGGGGGCCTGTACGAGCAGTACGTC. V usage is TRBV5-6 and J usage is TRBJ2-7, with 7 bases identical to TRBD1. The CDR3 is made up of 14 amino acids. Germline CDR1 reads SGHDT; CDR2 reads YYEEEE. The V and J ends lost 0 bases and 4 bases, in that order; junction bases with no gene match: 4.

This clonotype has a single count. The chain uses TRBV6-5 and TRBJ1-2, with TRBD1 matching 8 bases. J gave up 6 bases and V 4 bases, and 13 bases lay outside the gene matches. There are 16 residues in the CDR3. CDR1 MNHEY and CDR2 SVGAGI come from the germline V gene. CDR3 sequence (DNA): TGTGCCAGCAGTTTGCGAAGGACAGGGAGTTTGGATGGCTACACCTTC. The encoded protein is CASSLRRTGSLDGYTF.

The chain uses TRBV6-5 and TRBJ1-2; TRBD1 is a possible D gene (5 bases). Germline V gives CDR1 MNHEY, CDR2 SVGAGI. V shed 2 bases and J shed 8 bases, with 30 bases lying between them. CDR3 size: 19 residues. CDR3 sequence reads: CASSYTPDGTESADWGYTF. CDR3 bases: TGTGCCAGCAGTTACACCCCGGACGGGACCGAATCGGCTGACTGGGGCTACACCTTC.

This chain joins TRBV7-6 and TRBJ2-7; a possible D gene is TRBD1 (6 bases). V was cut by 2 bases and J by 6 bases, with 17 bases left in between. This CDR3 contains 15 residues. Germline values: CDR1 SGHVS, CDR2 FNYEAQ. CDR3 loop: CASSLKRGGVSEQYF. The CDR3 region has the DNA TGTGCCAGCAGCTTAAAAAGAGGGGGAGTTAGCGAGCAGTACTTC.

CDR3 DNA sequence: TGTGCCAGCAGTGAAGCGTGGGTCTATAATTCACCCCTCCACTTT. This sequence encodes CASSEAWVYNSPLHF. This chain connects TRBV6-1 to TRBJ1-6; D is ambiguous. Germline CDR1 MNHNS, CDR2 SASEGT. This CDR3 has 15 residues. V shed 0 bases and J shed 3 bases, with 6 bases lying between them.

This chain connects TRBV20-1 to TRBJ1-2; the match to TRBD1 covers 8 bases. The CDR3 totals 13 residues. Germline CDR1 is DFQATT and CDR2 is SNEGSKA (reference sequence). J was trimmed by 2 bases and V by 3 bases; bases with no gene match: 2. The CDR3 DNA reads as TGCAGTGCTAGGCAGGGGGCGAACTATGGCTACACCTTC. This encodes CSARQGANYGYTF.

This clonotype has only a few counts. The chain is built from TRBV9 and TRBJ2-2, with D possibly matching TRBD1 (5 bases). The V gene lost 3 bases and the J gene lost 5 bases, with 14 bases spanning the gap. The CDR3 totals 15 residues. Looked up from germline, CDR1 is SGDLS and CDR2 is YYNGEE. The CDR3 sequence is CASSGQNSGTGELFF. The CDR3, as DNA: TGTGCCAGCAGCGGCCAGAATTCAGGGACCGGGGAGCTGTTTTTT.

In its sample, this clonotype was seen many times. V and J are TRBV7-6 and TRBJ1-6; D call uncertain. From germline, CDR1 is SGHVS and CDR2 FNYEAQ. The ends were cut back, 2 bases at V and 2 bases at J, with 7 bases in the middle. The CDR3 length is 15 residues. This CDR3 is CASSLSGTYNSPLHF. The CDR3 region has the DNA TGTGCCAGCAGCTTAAGCGGGACCTATAATTCACCCCTCCACTTT.

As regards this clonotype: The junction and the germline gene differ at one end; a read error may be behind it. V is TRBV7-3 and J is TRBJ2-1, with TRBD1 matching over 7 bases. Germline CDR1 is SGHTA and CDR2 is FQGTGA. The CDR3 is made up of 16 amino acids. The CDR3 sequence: CASSPPGTVSFNEQFF. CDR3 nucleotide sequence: TGTGCCAGCAGCCCTCCGGGGACAGTCTCCTTCAATGAGCAGTTCTTC.

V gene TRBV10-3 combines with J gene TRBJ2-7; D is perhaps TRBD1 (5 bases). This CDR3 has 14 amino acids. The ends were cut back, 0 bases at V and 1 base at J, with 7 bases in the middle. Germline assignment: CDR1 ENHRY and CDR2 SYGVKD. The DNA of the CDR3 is TGTGCCATCAGTGAGTCGGGGCGGTCCTACGAGCAGTACTTC. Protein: CAISESGRSYEQYF.

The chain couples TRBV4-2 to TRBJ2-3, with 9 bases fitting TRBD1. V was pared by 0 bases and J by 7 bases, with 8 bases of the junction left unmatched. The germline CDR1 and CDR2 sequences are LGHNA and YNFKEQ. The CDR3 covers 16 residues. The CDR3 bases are TGTGCCAGCAGCCAAGAACTTGGACAGGGGTCTAATACGCAGTATTTT. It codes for CASSQELGQGSNTQYF.

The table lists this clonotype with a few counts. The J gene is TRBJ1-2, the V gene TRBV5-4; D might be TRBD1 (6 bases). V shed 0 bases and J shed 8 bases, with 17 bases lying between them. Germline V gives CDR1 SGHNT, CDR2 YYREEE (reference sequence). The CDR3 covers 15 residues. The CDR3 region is CASSLDPGQLYGYTF. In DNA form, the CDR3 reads TGTGCCAGCAGCTTGGATCCGGGACAATTATACGGCTACACCTTC.

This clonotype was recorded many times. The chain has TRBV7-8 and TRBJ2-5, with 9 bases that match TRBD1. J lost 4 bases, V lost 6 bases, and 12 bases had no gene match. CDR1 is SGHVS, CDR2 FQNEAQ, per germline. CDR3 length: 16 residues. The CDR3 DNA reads TGTGCCAGCAGTTTACCGGGCACAGGGGGCTTAGAGACCCAGTACTTC. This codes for CASSLPGTGGLETQYF.

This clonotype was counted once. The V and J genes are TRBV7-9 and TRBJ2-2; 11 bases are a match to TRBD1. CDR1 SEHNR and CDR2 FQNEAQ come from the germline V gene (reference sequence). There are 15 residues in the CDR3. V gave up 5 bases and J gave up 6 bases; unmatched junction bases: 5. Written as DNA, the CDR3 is TGTGCCAGCAGCGAGCTGGGACAGGGGGCCGGGGAGCTGTTTTTT. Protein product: CASSELGQGAGELFF.

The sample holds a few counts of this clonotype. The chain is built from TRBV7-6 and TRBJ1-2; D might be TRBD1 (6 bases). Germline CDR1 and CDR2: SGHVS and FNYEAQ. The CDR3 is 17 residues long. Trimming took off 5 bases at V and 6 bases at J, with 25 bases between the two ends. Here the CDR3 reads CASSTEGGSLAPHGYTF. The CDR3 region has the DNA TGTGCCAGCAGCACCGAAGGGGGTTCTCTGGCCCCACATGGCTACACCTTC.

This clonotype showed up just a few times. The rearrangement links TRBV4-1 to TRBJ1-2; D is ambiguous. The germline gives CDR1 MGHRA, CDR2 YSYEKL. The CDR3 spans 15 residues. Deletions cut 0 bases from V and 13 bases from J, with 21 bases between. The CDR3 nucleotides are TGCGCCAGCAGCCAAGAGAAGGAGGTGATTCTGAATCCCACCTTC. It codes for CASSQEKEVILNPTF.

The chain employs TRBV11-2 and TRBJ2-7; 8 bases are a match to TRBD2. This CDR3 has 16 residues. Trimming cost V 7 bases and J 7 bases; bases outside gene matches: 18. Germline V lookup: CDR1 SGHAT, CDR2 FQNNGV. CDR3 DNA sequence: TGTGCCAGCACCTGGGCAGCGGGGGCCCTCTATGGAGAGCAGTACTTC. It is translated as CASTWAAGALYGEQYF.

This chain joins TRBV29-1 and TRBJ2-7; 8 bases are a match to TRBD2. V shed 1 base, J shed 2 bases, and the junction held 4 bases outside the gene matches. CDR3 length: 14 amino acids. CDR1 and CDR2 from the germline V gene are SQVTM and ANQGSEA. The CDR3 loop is CSVEGLAGPYEQYF. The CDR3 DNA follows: TGCAGCGTTGAAGGCCTAGCGGGCCCCTACGAGCAGTACTTC.

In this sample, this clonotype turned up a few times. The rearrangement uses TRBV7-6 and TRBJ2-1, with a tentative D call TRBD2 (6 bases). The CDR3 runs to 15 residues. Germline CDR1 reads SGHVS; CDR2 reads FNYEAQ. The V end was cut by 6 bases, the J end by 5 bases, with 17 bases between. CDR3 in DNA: TGTGCCAGCAGACATATCGCGGGGCGGGACAATGAGCAGTTCTTC. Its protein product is CASRHIAGRDNEQFF.

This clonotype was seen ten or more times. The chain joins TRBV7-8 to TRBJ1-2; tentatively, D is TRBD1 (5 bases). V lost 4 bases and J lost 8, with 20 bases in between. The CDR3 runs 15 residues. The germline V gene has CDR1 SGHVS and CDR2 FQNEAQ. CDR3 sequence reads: CASSSPSRGERGYTF. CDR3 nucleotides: TGTGCCAGCAGCTCCCCGTCGAGGGGTGAACGGGGCTACACCTTC.

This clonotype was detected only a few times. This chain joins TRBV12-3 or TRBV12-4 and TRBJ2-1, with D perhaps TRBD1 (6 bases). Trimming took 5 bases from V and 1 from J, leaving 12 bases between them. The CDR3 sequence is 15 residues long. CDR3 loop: CASSLRDKSYNEQFF. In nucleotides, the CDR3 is TGTGCCAGCAGTCTCCGGGACAAGTCCTACAATGAGCAGTTCTTC.

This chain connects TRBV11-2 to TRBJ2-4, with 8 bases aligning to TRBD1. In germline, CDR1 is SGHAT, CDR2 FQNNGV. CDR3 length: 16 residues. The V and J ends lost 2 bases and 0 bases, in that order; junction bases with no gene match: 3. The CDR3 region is CASSLNRGAAKNIQYF. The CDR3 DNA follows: TGTGCCAGCAGCTTAAACAGGGGGGCAGCCAAAAACATTCAGTACTTC.

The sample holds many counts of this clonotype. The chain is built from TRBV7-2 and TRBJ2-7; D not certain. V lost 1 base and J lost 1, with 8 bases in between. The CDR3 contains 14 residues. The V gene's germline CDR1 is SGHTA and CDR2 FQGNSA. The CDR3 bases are TGTGCCAGCAGCTTAGAGATGGGTTCCTACGAGCAGTACGTC. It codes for CASSLEMGSYEQYV.